This TCR beta chain was obtained from a study of metastatic and nonmetastatic thyroid tumors. In the study overall: Repertoire comparisons spanned blood and tumor or nodule tissue from malignant and benign thyroid patients. Study results and caveats: Significantly greater TCR beta diversity was reportedly found in malignant thyroid tumors than in benign nodules (in blood and tumor).

In the authors' workflow: Across clinicopathological groups, CDR3 differences served as the basis for building a distant-metastasis classifier for papillary thyroid cancer. TCRdb redid the clone calls on the PCR reads using MiXCR. These V and J calls are TCRdb output, not the study's own analysis. The sample has over 30,000 clones; around 7% are singletons. All patients were untreated before thyroid surgery. With regard to this clone: Its specificity is unknown.

Trimming pared 5 bases from V and 5 bases from J, leaving 15 bases between. The CDR3 covers 15 residues. Germline-derived CDR1 and CDR2 are LNHDA and SQIVND (reference sequence). Sample: blood. The rearrangement links TRBV19 to TRBJ1-4; D possibly corresponds to TRBD1 (6 bases). This clonotype originated in a female donor with papillary thyroid cancer or a benign thyroid nodule (not recorded which). Some clones in this sample may be carry-over from other donors' samples. The CDR3 sequence: CASSSWTAENEKLFF. In nucleotides, the CDR3 is TGTGCCAGTAGTTCCTGGACAGCAGAAAATGAAAAACTGTTTTTT.